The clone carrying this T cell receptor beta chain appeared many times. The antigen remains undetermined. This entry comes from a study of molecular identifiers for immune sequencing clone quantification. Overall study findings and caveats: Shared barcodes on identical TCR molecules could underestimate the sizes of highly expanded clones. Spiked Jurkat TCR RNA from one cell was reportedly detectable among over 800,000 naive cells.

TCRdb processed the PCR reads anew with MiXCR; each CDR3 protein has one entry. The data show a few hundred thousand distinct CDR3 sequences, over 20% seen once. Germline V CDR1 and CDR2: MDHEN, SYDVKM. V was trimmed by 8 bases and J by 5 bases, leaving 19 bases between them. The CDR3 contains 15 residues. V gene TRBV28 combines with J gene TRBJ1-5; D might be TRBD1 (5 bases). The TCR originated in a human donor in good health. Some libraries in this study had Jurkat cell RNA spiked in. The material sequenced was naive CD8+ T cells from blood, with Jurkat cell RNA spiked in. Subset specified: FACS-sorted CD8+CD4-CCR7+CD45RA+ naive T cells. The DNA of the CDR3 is TGTGCCAGCGGAACTATCCAGGGTTTAGATCAGCCCCAGCATTTT. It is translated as CASGTIQGLDQPQHF.